The 14 T cell receptor beta chains in this list originate from one sample, sequenced in a study of Ad26.COV2.S vaccination and SARS-CoV-2 variants. Only in-frame clones appear in the TCRdb table, and some are missing; sequencing was by immunoSEQ multiplex PCR. Counted here are about 350,000 clones, about 89% occurring once; the ten biggest clones make up roughly 5%. Documented treatment: 19 received Ad26.COV2.S at low or high dose, single or two shots; about five received placebo; per-sample allocation not given. Samples came from day 63 after the first vaccine or placebo injection. This specimen was peripheral blood, taken in a trial of Ad26.COV2.S vaccine versus placebo. These receptors were collected from a person between 18 and 60 years old who received the Ad26.COV2.S COVID-19 vaccine or a placebo.

The V and J genes are TRBV7-8 and TRBJ2-4, with no clear D. This CDR3 has 21 residues. The V gene's germline CDR1 is SGHVS and CDR2 FQNEAQ. The V end was cut by 5 bases, the J end by 8 bases, with 37 bases between. The CDR3 region is CASSPLSTYLSLMETRDIQYF. In DNA form, the CDR3 reads TGTGCCAGCAGCCCCTTATCAACGTATCTCAGCTTGATGGAGACAAGGGACATTCAGTACTTC.

The V call is TRBV6-1, the J call TRBJ2-1; D might be TRBD2 (5 bases). Germline V gene lookup returns CDR1 MNHNS and CDR2 SASEGT. This CDR3 contains 17 residues. V was pared by 2 bases and J by 7 bases, with 21 bases between. The DNA of the CDR3 is TGTGCCAGCAGTGAACGGCTTACACCCCTAGGAGGAAATGAGCAGTTCTTC. It encodes CASSERLTPLGGNEQFF.

The chain employs TRBV29-1 and TRBJ1-3, with D uncertain. V was clipped by 5 bases and J by 0 bases, with 8 bases between them. The CDR3 sequence is 13 residues long. Looked up from germline, CDR1 is SQVTM and CDR2 is ANQGSEA. The CDR3 region is CSVRVSSGNTIYF. In nucleotides, the CDR3 is TGCAGCGTTCGCGTTAGCTCTGGAAACACCATATATTTT.

The rearrangement links TRBV19 to TRBJ1-4, with no clear D. V was pared by 1 base and J by 3 bases, with 12 bases between. This CDR3 has 16 amino acids. CDR1 and CDR2 from the germline V gene are LNHDA and SQIVND (reference sequence). CDR3 sequence: CASSIARGLSNEKLFF. DNA of the CDR3: TGTGCCAGTAGTATAGCCCGGGGTTTGTCTAATGAAAAACTGTTTTTT.

The V gene is TRBV7-9, the J gene TRBJ2-3; D might be TRBD1 (6 bases). Trimming pared 5 bases from V and 0 bases from J, leaving 12 bases between. The CDR3 loop spans 15 amino acids. Germline V gene sequence: CDR1 SEHNR, CDR2 FQNEAQ (reference sequence). CDR3 nucleotide sequence: TGTGCCAGCAGCCCATACAGGGAGAGCACAGATACGCAGTATTTT. It is translated as CASSPYRESTDTQYF.

A few counts support this clone. J is TRBJ2-3 and V is TRBV9; D is uncertain. The CDR3 covers 15 residues. V lost 0 bases to trimming and J lost 3 bases, with 11 bases between them. Looked up from germline, CDR1 is SGDLS and CDR2 is YYNGEE. The CDR3 coding sequence is TGTGCCAGCAGCGTAGGGCTAGAGCTGACAGATACGCAGTATTTT. This translates into CASSVGLELTDTQYF.

The chain carries TRBV12-3 or TRBV12-4 and TRBJ2-1, with 8 nucleotides matching TRBD2. The trim removed 8 bases at V and 4 bases at J, leaving 4 bases unmatched. The CDR3 is 13 residues long. The DNA for the CDR3 is TGTGCCAGCCAAACTAGCGGTTACAATGAGCAGTTCTTC. It codes for CASQTSGYNEQFF.

This rearrangement joins TRBV19 to TRBJ1-5; TRBD1 matches 9 bases. CDR1 and CDR2 from the germline V gene are LNHDA and SQIVND (reference sequence). CDR3 length: 15 amino acids. With V trimmed by 5 bases and J by 2 bases, 4 bases remained unmatched. CDR3 amino acids: CASSSRDRGNQPQHF. The CDR3 region has the DNA TGTGCCAGTAGTTCCCGGGACAGGGGCAATCAGCCCCAGCATTTT.

The V gene is TRBV6-6, the J gene TRBJ2-7; the match to TRBD1 covers 9 bases. V was clipped by 5 bases and J by 2 bases; unmatched bases: 7. The CDR3 has 15 amino acids. The germline V gene has CDR1 MNHNY and CDR2 SVGAGI (reference sequence). CDR3 amino acids: CASSQSGTGTYEQYF. CDR3 in DNA: TGTGCCAGCAGTCAATCCGGGACAGGGACCTACGAGCAGTACTTC.

This chain uses TRBV7-2 with TRBJ1-1; possible D gene TRBD1, 6 bases. Trimming took 2 bases from V and 1 from J, leaving 8 bases between them. The CDR3 consists of 14 residues. From germline, CDR1 is SGHTA and CDR2 FQGNSA. The CDR3 coding sequence is TGTGCCAGCAGCTTAACGACAGGGAACACTGAAGCTTTCTTT. Protein: CASSLTTGNTEAFF.

This clone was seen many times. The V and J genes are TRBV30 and TRBJ2-1; 8 nucleotides match TRBD1. V was clipped by 0 bases and J by 5 bases; unmatched bases: 0. Germline CDR1 is GTSNPN and CDR2 is SVGIG (reference sequence). CDR3 size: 13 residues. The CDR3 DNA follows: TGTGCCTGGAGTGTGACAGGGGACAATGAGCAGTTCTTC. Translated: CAWSVTGDNEQFF. The full variable domain, its missing parts supplied by reference TRBV30 and TRBJ2-1, is SQTIHQWPATLVQPVGSPLSLECTVEGTSNPNLYWYRQAAGRGLQLLFYSVGIGQISSEVPQNLSASRPQDRQFILSSKKLLLSDSGFYLCAWSVTGDNEQFFGPGTRLTVL.

This clone was seen only once. The chain has TRBV4-1 and TRBJ1-4; tentative D call: TRBD1 (6 bases). Germline CDR1 is MGHRA and CDR2 is YSYEKL. V gave up 0 bases and J gave up 8 bases, with 19 bases separating them. The CDR3 runs 17 residues. The CDR3 loop is CASSQDEKGRGGEKLFF. CDR3 DNA sequence: TGCGCCAGCAGCCAAGATGAAAAGGGCAGGGGAGGAGAAAAACTGTTTTTT.

V is TRBV19 and J is TRBJ2-2, with D possibly matching TRBD1 (5 bases). The germline V gene has CDR1 LNHDA and CDR2 SQIVND (reference sequence). The CDR3 totals 14 residues. Trimming removed 6 bases at V and 3 bases at J, with 11 bases between. The CDR3 DNA sequence: TGTGCCAGTAGCTCAGGGATGCACACCGGGGAGCTGTTTTTT. It yields the protein CASSSGMHTGELFF. Full variable domain (missing parts from reference TRBV19 and TRBJ2-2): DGGITQSPKYLFRKEGQNVTLSCEQNLNHDAMYWYRQDPGQGLRLIYYSQIVNDFQKGDIAEGYSVSREKKESFPLTVTSAQKNPTAFYLCASSSGMHTGELFFGEGSRLTVL.

The rearrangement links TRBV11-1 to TRBJ1-1; TRBD1 might be the D (5 bases). V was cut by 8 bases and J by 1 base, with 17 bases left in between. The CDR3 is 15 amino acids. Germline CDR1 reads SGHAT; CDR2 reads FQDESV (reference sequence). The CDR3 DNA follows: TGTGCCAGCGGTGGCGGAGGGACGTGGAACACTGAAGCTTTCTTT. Encoded protein: CASGGGGTWNTEAFF.